This entry describes one TCR beta chain. Its matching antigen is unknown. Germline V gene sequence: CDR1 MGHRA, CDR2 YSYEKL. V was clipped by 0 bases and J by 1 base; unmatched bases: 0. The CDR3 has 15 residues. The sample comes from a study of T cells after yellow fever vaccination. Overall study context: Where fractions had low cell numbers, libraries were prepared from them with the SMART-Seq v4 Ultra Low Input RNA kit. Study outcomes and limitations: Reappearance after the booster was observed for most primary-vaccination clones (roughly 95% CD4, about 91% CD8). Abundant contaminating clonotypes from the bulk population could appear in FACS-sorted repertoires.

TCRdb re-called the 5' RACE reads through MiXCR, storing one row per CDR3 protein. The sample has hundreds of thousands of distinct CDR3 sequences, roughly 20% seen once. The chain couples TRBV4-1 to TRBJ2-4; 7 bases are shared with TRBD2. This receptor was taken from a man aged 18 to 29 who received the YFV17D yellow fever vaccine. Sample: PBMCs, taken before the yellow fever booster vaccination. In DNA form, the CDR3 reads TGCGCCAGCAGCCAAGATAGCGGGGCCAAAAACATTCAGTACTTC. Translated: CASSQDSGAKNIQYF.